This T cell receptor (beta chain) was obtained from a study of shared clonotypes between healthy human individuals. As for the study in general: CD8 memory received one plate per donor, CD8 naive two, CD4 memory three and CD4 naive three.

Sorted-subset replicate PCRs used approximately 180 ng of genomic DNA. This amount corresponded to some 32,000 T cell genomes. The data were produced by immunoSEQ multiplex PCR, yet TCRdb's version contains in-frame clones alone and is incomplete. The data contain about 2 million clones, about 95% of them singletons. Findings and caveats of the study: Naive subsets tended to show greater estimated richness than memory subsets.

About this clone: Antigen: not known.

The naive CD8 subset, CD45RO-negative cells positively selected for CCR7, excluded terminally differentiated effector memory CD45RA+ cells. The material sequenced was naive CD8+ T cells sorted from blood. The clonotype originates from a man aged 18 to 35 in good health.

The CDR3 DNA sequence: TGTGCCAGCAGCGTAGAAAACGGGAGAGCCGACGAGCAGTACTTC. Protein sequence: CASSVENGRADEQYF. The chain employs TRBV9 and TRBJ2-7, with D perhaps matching TRBD2 (6 bases). CDR1 SGDLS and CDR2 YYNGEE come from the germline V gene. The V end was cut by 0 bases, the J end by 5 bases, with 15 bases between. The CDR3 is made up of 15 amino acids. Looking up the rest from reference TRBV9 and TRBJ2-7 gives the full variable domain: DSGVTQTPKHLITATGQRVTLRCSPRSGDLSVYWYQQSLDQGLQFLIQYYNGEERAKGNILERFSAQQFPDLHSELNLSSLELGDSALYFCASSVENGRADEQYFGPGTRLTVT.